A single sample gave rise to the 23 T cell receptor beta chains below, sequenced in a study of blood T cell repertoires in COVID-19. Assay used: immunoSEQ multiplex PCR; TCRdb lists only in-frame clones, some missing. The sample includes about 310,000 clones, about nine tenths seen only once; the top ten take roughly 2.1%. The sample taken for sequencing was peripheral blood. These receptors were obtained from a man between 18 and 35 years old with active or convalescent COVID-19.

J is TRBJ2-2 and V is TRBV5-1, with D tentatively TRBD1 (5 bases). The CDR3 is made up of 15 amino acids. Germline CDR1 SGHRS, CDR2 YFSETQ. V dropped 5 bases and J dropped 4 bases, with 15 bases sitting between them. This CDR3 is CASSGSKGSTGELFF. The DNA of the CDR3 is TGCGCCAGCAGTGGTTCAAAGGGGTCCACCGGGGAGCTGTTTTTT.

The gene calls are TRBV9 and TRBJ2-1; possibly TRBD2 for D (5 bases). Trimming removed 4 bases at V and 8 bases at J, with 19 bases between. CDR3 length: 15 residues. The germline V gene has CDR1 SGDLS and CDR2 YYNGEE. CDR3 in amino acids: CASSPRLLANDEQFF. As DNA, the CDR3 is TGTGCCAGCAGCCCCCGTTTGCTAGCCAACGATGAGCAGTTCTTC.

The V and J genes are TRBV7-6 and TRBJ1-3, with D perhaps TRBD1 (5 bases). Deletions cut 3 bases from V and 4 bases from J, with 13 bases between. CDR3 size: 15 residues. The germline V gene encodes CDR1 SGHVS and CDR2 FNYEAQ. This CDR3 is CASSLVYGGGNTIYF. The CDR3 DNA reads as TGTGCCAGCAGCTTGGTTTATGGGGGGGGAAACACCATATATTTT.

This chain uses TRBV6-1 with TRBJ2-3, with D hard to call. Germline V CDR1 and CDR2: MNHNS, SASEGT. V was pared by 2 bases and J by 7 bases, with 7 bases between. The CDR3 has 12 residues. Here the CDR3 reads CASSEHSNTQYF. The CDR3 nucleotides are TGTGCCAGCAGTGAACATTCAAATACGCAGTATTTT.

This chain uses TRBV6-5 with TRBJ1-2, with D unresolved. CDR3 size: 15 residues. V shed 8 bases and J shed 4 bases, with 20 bases lying between them. The V gene's germline CDR1 is MNHEY and CDR2 SVGAGI. In DNA form, the CDR3 reads TGTGCCAGCCAGACTTCCATGAGGAGTATCTATGGCTACACCTTC. This gives the protein CASQTSMRSIYGYTF.

The genes are TRBV19 and TRBJ2-6; D remains unclear. The V gene lost 7 bases and the J gene lost 1 base, with 20 bases spanning the gap. Germline CDR1 LNHDA, CDR2 SQIVND (reference sequence). There are 18 residues in the CDR3. CDR3 DNA sequence: TGTGCCAGTACCGAGCTCTCAACCGCCTTTTCTGGGGCCAACGTCCTGACTTTC. It translates to CASTELSTAFSGANVLTF.

The J gene is TRBJ1-4, the V gene TRBV5-1; 9 bases are a match to TRBD1. V dropped 3 bases and J dropped 8; count of bases not matched to a gene: 8. This CDR3 has 15 residues. Germline V gene data show CDR1 as SGHRS and CDR2 as YFSETQ. The CDR3, as DNA: TGCGCCAGCAGCTGGGGACAGGGTGTTGTGGAAAAACTGTTTTTT. Amino acid sequence: CASSWGQGVVEKLFF.

The gene calls are TRBV6-2 or TRBV6-3 and TRBJ1-1; 9 bases are shared with TRBD1. The germline V gene encodes CDR1 MNHEY and CDR2 SVGEGT. The CDR3 covers 18 residues. V gave up 5 bases and J gave up 5 bases; unmatched junction bases: 18. The chain's CDR3 is CASSPEVTGGLGETEAFF. CDR3 DNA: TGTGCCAGCAGTCCAGAGGTCACAGGGGGCTTAGGGGAAACTGAAGCTTTCTTT.

This chain joins TRBV4-3 and TRBJ2-2; 9 positions match TRBD1. This CDR3 comprises 16 residues. Trimming cost V 0 bases and J 7 bases; bases outside gene matches: 6. Germline CDR1 reads LGHNA; CDR2 reads YSLEER. For the CDR3, the DNA is TGCGCCAGCAGCCAAGATATAACAGGGGGCTTCGGGGAGCTGTTTTTT. Residues: CASSQDITGGFGELFF.

The V and J genes are TRBV3-1 (or the pseudogene TRBV3-2) and TRBJ2-3; 8 bases line up with TRBD1. The V gene's germline CDR1 is LGHDT and CDR2 YNNKEL (reference sequence). J lost 8 bases, V lost 4 bases, and 14 bases had no gene match. The CDR3 has 16 residues. The CDR3 DNA reads TGTGCCAGCAGCCCCAGGACAGGGCTAGACTTCGGTACGCAGTATTTT. Protein product: CASSPRTGLDFGTQYF.

The CDR3 loop reads CASSQDRGVNEQFF. The CDR3 DNA reads as TGTGCCAGCAGCCAAGACCGGGGGGTCAATGAGCAGTTCTTC. This chain links TRBV14 with TRBJ2-1; the match to TRBD2 covers 7 bases. There are 14 residues in the CDR3. V was clipped by 0 bases and J by 6 bases; unmatched bases: 2. Per the germline V gene, CDR1 is SGHDN and CDR2 is FVKESK.

J is TRBJ1-2 and V is TRBV4-1; D not certain. This CDR3 is 14 amino acids long. Looked up from germline, CDR1 is MGHRA and CDR2 is YSYEKL. The ends were cut back, 0 bases at V and 0 bases at J, with 5 bases in the middle. The CDR3 protein is CASSQDRTNYGYTF. The CDR3, as DNA: TGCGCCAGCAGCCAAGACAGAACTAACTATGGCTACACCTTC.

V usage is TRBV7-2 and J usage is TRBJ1-4; 7 nucleotides align to TRBD1. The V gene end was trimmed by 8 bases and the J gene end by 8 bases; junction bases not matched to a gene: 14. Germline lookup yields CDR1 SGHTA and CDR2 FQGNSA. The CDR3 is 15 amino acids. Here the CDR3 DNA reads TGTGCCAGCCCTAAACTTAGAGACAGGGACGAAAAACTGTTTTTT. Protein product: CASPKLRDRDEKLFF.

With regard to this clone: Lacking the conserved final phenylalanine or tryptophan, this CDR3 likely reflects a read error. It is unclear where the CDR3 begins or ends on the DNA, so no DNA is shown, and the CDR3 is as TCRdb lists it. The chain carries TRBV5-4 and TRBJ2-7; the D call in the table, TRBD2, was not verified against the DNA. The CDR3 adds up to 14 amino acids, both ends counted. Germline CDR1 reads SGHNT; CDR2 reads YYREEE (reference sequence). CDR3 amino acids: CASSFMGISGRTVY.

The V call is TRBV18, the J call TRBJ1-2, with 8 positions matching TRBD1. CDR3 length: 15 amino acids. After removal of 2 bases from V and 7 bases from J, the junction contained 9 bases not matched to a gene. From germline, CDR1 is KGHSH and CDR2 LQKENI. The CDR3 DNA reads TGTGCCAGCTCACCATCCCCGGACAGGGTTATTGGCTACACCTTC. This encodes CASSPSPDRVIGYTF.

The chain recombines TRBV5-8 with TRBJ1-1; no definite D call. This CDR3 contains 16 residues. The germline CDR1 and CDR2 sequences are SGHTS and YDEGEE. V lost 3 bases, J lost 0 bases, and 15 bases lay in between. CDR3 loop: CASSSVEVRLNTEAFF. The CDR3 DNA sequence: TGTGCCAGCAGCTCCGTCGAAGTCAGATTGAACACTGAAGCTTTCTTT.

The J gene is TRBJ1-1, the V gene TRBV6-6; 7 bases match TRBD1. The V gene end was trimmed by 5 bases and the J gene end by 9 bases; junction bases not matched to a gene: 15. The CDR3 contains 15 residues. From germline, CDR1 is MNHNY and CDR2 SVGAGI (reference sequence). The CDR3 nucleotides are TGTGCCAGCAGTCCCGTACCCCGGGACAGCCTTCAAGCTTTCTTT. It is translated as CASSPVPRDSLQAFF.

The chain joins TRBV6-5 to TRBJ1-1; D remains unclear. V was shortened by 0 bases and J by 1 base, with 9 bases between the two germline ends. The CDR3 length is 15 residues. Germline-derived CDR1 and CDR2 are MNHEY and SVGAGI. Here the CDR3 reads CASSYSGGANTEAFF. In DNA form, the CDR3 reads TGTGCCAGCAGTTACTCAGGAGGAGCGAACACTGAAGCTTTCTTT.

The chain carries TRBV2 and TRBJ2-7; the match to TRBD1 covers 8 bases. The CDR3 is made up of 15 amino acids. Losses at the gene ends were 2 bases for V and 0 bases for J; bases not matched to a gene: 3. From germline, CDR1 is SNHLY and CDR2 FYNNEI. CDR3 bases: TGTGCCAGCAGTGAAAAACAGGGGGACTCCTACGAGCAGTACTTC. Translating it yields CASSEKQGDSYEQYF.

The CDR3 loop reads CASNQRPNTEAFF. The CDR3 DNA follows: TGTGCCAGCAACCAGCGCCCGAACACTGAAGCTTTCTTT. The chain carries TRBV6-5 and TRBJ1-1; D gene unclear. The ends were cut back, 7 bases at V and 1 base at J, with 10 bases in the middle. This CDR3 has 13 residues. CDR1 and CDR2 from the germline V gene are MNHEY and SVGAGI.

The rearrangement links TRBV5-1 to TRBJ1-2, with D possibly TRBD1 on 5 matching bases. Germline V gives CDR1 SGHRS, CDR2 YFSETQ. The CDR3 is 14 residues long. Trimming left V 0 bases short and J 6 bases short, with 12 bases between. The CDR3 region is CASSLASGKDGYTF. The CDR3 DNA is TGCGCCAGCAGCTTGGCCTCAGGGAAAGATGGCTACACCTTC.

This chain links TRBV6-4 with TRBJ1-2, with D tentatively TRBD1 (5 bases). CDR3 length: 13 amino acids. V was cut by 0 bases and J by 8 bases, with 10 bases left in between. Germline CDR1 MRHNA, CDR2 SNTAGT. The CDR3 region is CASSDSGEGGYTF. CDR3 in DNA: TGTGCCAGCAGTGACTCAGGGGAGGGCGGCTACACCTTC.

The chain carries TRBV11-2 and TRBJ2-7; TRBD1 agrees at 9 bases. V shed 1 base, J shed 3 bases, and the junction held 4 bases outside the gene matches. This CDR3 region has 15 residues. Germline CDR1 reads SGHAT; CDR2 reads FQNNGV. The DNA of the CDR3 is TGTGCCAGCAGCTTAGTATTGGGACAGGGCTACGAGCAGTACTTC. Protein sequence: CASSLVLGQGYEQYF. Supplemented by reference TRBV11-2 and TRBJ2-7, the full variable domain reads EAGVAQSPRYKIIEKRQSVAFWCNPISGHATLYWYQQILGQGPKLLIQFQNNGVVDDSQLPKDRFSAERLKGVDSTLKIQPAKLEDSAVYLCASSLVLGQGYEQYFGPGTRLTVT.